These 19 T cell receptor beta chains were sequenced from one sample in a study of blood T cell repertoires in COVID-19. Profiling relied on immunoSEQ multiplex PCR, and the TCRdb table lists in-frame clones only, not all of them. The sample has approximately 200,000 clones; 94% are singletons. Sequences were obtained from peripheral blood. Receptors originate from a man aged 30-40 years with COVID-19, enrolled during active disease.

This chain uses TRBV12-3 or TRBV12-4 with TRBJ2-3; 7 bases map to TRBD1. With 5 bases clipped from V and 12 bases from J, the junction kept 8 bases outside the gene matches. The CDR3 totals 12 residues. CDR3 DNA: TGTGCCAGCAGTCCGGACAGGTGGTCCCAGTATTTT. Translated, it gives CASSPDRWSQYF.

The chain uses TRBV7-2 and TRBJ1-5; TRBD1 aligns across 7 bases. With 5 bases clipped from V and 2 bases from J, the junction kept 6 bases outside the gene matches. The CDR3 runs 15 residues. Germline CDR1 reads SGHTA; CDR2 reads FQGNSA. The CDR3 loop reads CASSRQGLGNQPQHF. In DNA form, the CDR3 reads TGTGCCAGCAGCAGACAGGGATTAGGCAATCAGCCCCAGCATTTT.

For the CDR3, the DNA is TGTGCCAGCAGCACGGGACTGTCCCCCTACGAGCAGTACTTC. It specifies CASSTGLSPYEQYF. This chain links TRBV5-6 with TRBJ2-7; tentative D call: TRBD2 (6 bases). The germline gives CDR1 SGHDT, CDR2 YYEEEE. CDR3 size: 14 residues. V lost 4 bases, J lost 2 bases, and 13 bases lay in between.

The genes are TRBV18 and TRBJ1-1; D unresolved. Germline-derived CDR1 and CDR2 are KGHSH and LQKENI. Trimming cost V 3 bases and J 1 base, with 9 bases left between them. The CDR3 is 14 residues long. The CDR3 bases are TGTGCCAGCTCACCCCGTGAGGCGAACACTGAAGCTTTCTTT. It translates to CASSPREANTEAFF.

The chain carries TRBV19 and TRBJ1-2; no reliable D call. This CDR3 spans 13 amino acids. V gave up 3 bases and J gave up 4 bases, with 9 bases separating them. The germline gives CDR1 LNHDA, CDR2 SQIVND (reference sequence). The CDR3 reads CASSIGGRYGYTF. CDR3 nucleotides: TGTGCCAGTAGTATCGGAGGGCGCTATGGCTACACCTTC.

This sequence joins TRBV2 and TRBJ1-4; 9 nucleotides agree with TRBD1. V was pared by 3 bases and J by 10 bases, with 6 bases of the junction left unmatched. This CDR3 is built from 14 residues. Germline V gene sequence: CDR1 SNHLY, CDR2 FYNNEI. The CDR3 reads CASSEEGQGVKLFF. The CDR3, as DNA: TGTGCCAGCAGTGAGGAGGGACAGGGAGTAAAACTGTTTTTT. Looking up the rest from reference TRBV2 and TRBJ1-4 gives the full variable domain: EPEVTQTPSHQVTQMGQEVILRCVPISNHLYFYWYRQILGQKVEFLVSFYNNEISEKSEIFDDQFSVERPDGSNFTLKIRSTKLEDSAMYFCASSEEGQGVKLFFGSGTQLSVL.

This chain connects TRBV5-6 to TRBJ2-6; possibly TRBD2 for D (5 bases). Trimming cost V 4 bases and J 1 base, with 6 bases left between them. Per germline, CDR1 SGHDT and CDR2 YYEEEE. CDR3 length equals 14 residues. The CDR3 DNA reads TGTGCCAGCAGCCCGGGGTCTGGGGCCAACGTCCTGACTTTC. Protein: CASSPGSGANVLTF.

The V gene is TRBV7-6, the J gene TRBJ1-4, with TRBD1 as a possible D gene (5 bases). There are 17 residues in the CDR3. Germline CDR1 SGHVS, CDR2 FNYEAQ. V gave up 2 bases and J gave up 6 bases, with 19 bases separating them. CDR3 coding DNA: TGTGCCAGCAGCTTATCAGTTGGGGCAGGCGGTTATGAAAAACTGTTTTTT. This translates into CASSLSVGAGGYEKLFF. Complete variable domain (other parts from reference TRBV7-6 and TRBJ1-4): GAGVSQSPRYKVTKRGQDVALRCDPISGHVSLYWYRQALGQGPEFLTYFNYEAQQDKSGLPNDRFSAERPEGSISTLTIQRTEQRDSAMYRCASSLSVGAGGYEKLFFGSGTQLSVL.

J is TRBJ2-5 and V is TRBV21-1; the DNA was not used to check the table's D call, TRBD2. TRBV21-1 is described as a pseudogene. There are 16 residues in the CDR3. The CDR3: CARTGLAGRYQETQYF. The CDR3 DNA reads TGTGCCAGAACGGGACTAGCGGGGCGATACCAAGAGACCCAGTACTTC.

This clone was seen just once. J is TRBJ2-2 and V is TRBV11-2; 9 bases line up with TRBD1. CDR1 is SGHAT and CDR2 is FQNNGV in the germline V gene. The CDR3 is made up of 19 amino acids. J lost 5 bases, V lost 1 base, and 14 bases had no gene match. As DNA, the CDR3 is TGTGCCAGCAGCTTAGCTCTCTTAACAGGGGGCAGGTATACCGGGGAGCTGTTTTTT. Translation gives CASSLALLTGGRYTGELFF.

This chain links TRBV7-9 with TRBJ1-2; D gene uncertain. This CDR3 has 14 amino acids. CDR1 is SEHNR and CDR2 is FQNEAQ in the germline V gene (reference sequence). V dropped 0 bases and J dropped 7 bases, with 12 bases sitting between them. The CDR3 region has the DNA TGTGCCAGCAGCTTAGCCCCTCATGGAGGTGGCTACACCTTC. Its translation is CASSLAPHGGGYTF.

This sequence joins TRBV5-6 and TRBJ2-3; D not certain. CDR1 and CDR2 (germline): SGHDT, YYEEEE. The CDR3 is made up of 12 amino acids. V lost 3 bases, J lost 9 bases, and 11 bases lay in between. The CDR3 region is CASSSRWLTQYF. CDR3 nucleotide sequence: TGTGCCAGCAGCTCACGATGGCTGACGCAGTATTTT. Complete variable domain (other parts from reference TRBV5-6 and TRBJ2-3): DAGVTQSPTHLIKTRGQQVTLRCSPKSGHDTVSWYQQALGQGPQFIFQYYEEEERQRGNFPDRFSGHQFPNYSSELNVNALLLGDSALYLCASSSRWLTQYFGPGTRLTVL.

The chain employs TRBV2 and TRBJ1-2, with D perhaps TRBD1 (6 bases). The CDR3 is 15 residues long. V was trimmed by 7 bases and J by 6 bases, leaving 21 bases between them. Germline V gene lookup returns CDR1 SNHLY and CDR2 FYNNEI. Here the CDR3 reads CASTPLRGGKDGYTF. In DNA, the CDR3 is TGTGCCAGCACCCCACTTAGGGGGGGAAAGGATGGCTACACCTTC.

This chain connects TRBV19 to TRBJ2-7; 10 bases are shared with TRBD2. V gave up 5 bases and J gave up 4 bases; unmatched junction bases: 5. CDR1 and CDR2 from the germline V gene are LNHDA and SQIVND (reference sequence). This CDR3 spans 14 amino acids. The CDR3, as DNA: TGTGCCAGTAGTGACCAGACTAGCGGGTACGAGCAGTACTTC. This translates into CASSDQTSGYEQYF. The whole variable domain, filled in from reference TRBV19 and TRBJ2-7, reads DGGITQSPKYLFRKEGQNVTLSCEQNLNHDAMYWYRQDPGQGLRLIYYSQIVNDFQKGDIAEGYSVSREKKESFPLTVTSAQKNPTAFYLCASSDQTSGYEQYFGPGTRLTVT.

The chain couples TRBV4-1 to TRBJ1-3, with TRBD1 matching 9 bases. This CDR3 has 16 residues. The V gene end was trimmed by 2 bases and the J gene end by 3 bases; junction bases not matched to a gene: 5. Germline values: CDR1 MGHRA, CDR2 YSYEKL. The CDR3 spells CASSQLPGQGGNTIYF. In nucleotides, the CDR3 is TGCGCCAGCAGCCAATTACCGGGACAGGGTGGAAACACCATATATTTT.

This chain connects TRBV5-4 to TRBJ2-3; a weak D match, TRBD1 (5 bases). This CDR3 has 15 amino acids. Germline V CDR1 and CDR2: SGHNT, YYREEE (reference sequence). Trimming removed 4 bases at V and 1 base at J, with 13 bases between. In nucleotides, the CDR3 is TGTGCCAGCAGCGGTCAGGGCGGAGGCACAGATACGCAGTATTTT. Protein sequence: CASSGQGGGTDTQYF. Using reference TRBV5-4 and TRBJ2-3 for the parts outside the CDR3, the full variable domain is ETGVTQSPTHLIKTRGQQVTLRCSSQSGHNTVSWYQQALGQGPQFIFQYYREEENGRGNFPPRFSGLQFPNYSSELNVNALELDDSALYLCASSGQGGGTDTQYFGPGTRLTVL.

The V and J genes are TRBV6-5 and TRBJ2-6; D gene unclear. Germline-derived CDR1 and CDR2 are MNHEY and SVGAGI. The CDR3 loop spans 16 amino acids. The V and J ends lost 4 bases and 4 bases respectively, with 14 bases between them. CDR3 bases: TGTGCCAGCAGTTCTGCTGCAACTCTGGGGGCCAACGTCCTGACTTTC. Encoded protein: CASSSAATLGANVLTF.

For this clone: Other DNA sequences in this sample translate to the same CDR3. As DNA, the CDR3 is TGCGCCAGCAGCCCGGGACAGGCTGGAAACACCATATATTTT. This translates into CASSPGQAGNTIYF. J is TRBJ1-3 and V is TRBV5-1, with 8 bases aligning to TRBD1. The CDR3 is 14 residues long. The germline V gene encodes CDR1 SGHRS and CDR2 YFSETQ. V shed 4 bases, J shed 2 bases, and the junction held 2 bases outside the gene matches. Supplemented by reference TRBV5-1 and TRBJ1-3, the full variable domain reads KAGVTQTPRYLIKTRGQQVTLSCSPISGHRSVSWYQQTPGQGLQFLFEYFSETQRNKGNFPGRFSGRQFSNSRSEMNVSTLELGDSALYLCASSPGQAGNTIYFGEGSWLTVV.

The chain combines TRBV9 with TRBJ2-3; 10 nucleotides agree with TRBD2. The CDR3 consists of 18 residues. V shed 0 bases and J 0 bases; nucleotides not matched to a gene: 7. Germline values: CDR1 SGDLS, CDR2 YYNGEE. CDR3 in DNA: TGTGCCAGCAGCGTAGCTACGGCTAGCGGGGGAAGCACAGATACGCAGTATTTT. As protein: CASSVATASGGSTDTQYF.